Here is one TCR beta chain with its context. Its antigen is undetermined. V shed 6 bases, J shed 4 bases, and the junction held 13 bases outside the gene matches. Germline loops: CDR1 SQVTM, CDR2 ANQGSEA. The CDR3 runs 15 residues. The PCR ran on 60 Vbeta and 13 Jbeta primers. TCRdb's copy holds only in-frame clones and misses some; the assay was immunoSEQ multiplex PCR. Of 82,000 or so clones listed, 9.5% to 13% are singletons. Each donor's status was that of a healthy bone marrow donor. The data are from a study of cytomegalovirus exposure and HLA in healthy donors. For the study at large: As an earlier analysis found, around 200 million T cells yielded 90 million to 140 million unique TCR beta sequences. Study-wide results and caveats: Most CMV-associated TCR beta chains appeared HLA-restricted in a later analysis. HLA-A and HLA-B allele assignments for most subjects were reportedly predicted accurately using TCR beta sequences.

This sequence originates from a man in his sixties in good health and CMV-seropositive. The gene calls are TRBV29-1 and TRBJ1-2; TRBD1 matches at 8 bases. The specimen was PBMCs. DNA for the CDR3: TGCAGCGTATCTGGACAGGGTGCGATCCTCTATGGCTACACCTTC. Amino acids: CSVSGQGAILYGYTF.